This passage covers 26 T cell receptor beta chains from one sample sequenced in a study of PD-L1 blockade in urothelial cancer. Sample time point: pretreatment peripheral blood. TCRdb's copy holds only in-frame clones and misses some; the assay was immunoSEQ multiplex PCR. The data hold 40,000 or so clones, with roughly 90% observed a single time. The sequencing here drew on PBMCs, taken around atezolizumab (anti-PD-L1) treatment. All receptors come from a woman aged 60-70 years with urothelial cancer.

This chain links TRBV28 with TRBJ2-7; the D is unclear. Germline V gene sequence: CDR1 MDHEN, CDR2 SYDVKM. The V gene lost 3 bases and the J gene lost 2 bases, with 8 bases spanning the gap. The CDR3 is 13 amino acids. CDR3 sequence: CASSLSETYEQYF. The DNA for the CDR3 is TGTGCCAGCAGTTTGTCAGAAACCTACGAGCAGTACTTC.

This sequence joins TRBV6-6 and TRBJ2-1; D is possibly TRBD2 (6 bases). V shed 6 bases and J shed 2 bases, with 14 bases lying between them. The CDR3 spans 15 residues. Germline V gene lookup returns CDR1 MNHNY and CDR2 SVGAGI (reference sequence). The CDR3: CASSAEGSAYNEQFF. CDR3 coding DNA: TGTGCCAGCAGCGCGGAGGGGAGCGCCTACAATGAGCAGTTCTTC.

This chain joins TRBV27 and TRBJ2-7, with TRBD1 matching 10 bases. The CDR3 is made up of 14 amino acids. Germline CDR1 is MNHEY and CDR2 is SMNVEV (reference sequence). With V trimmed by 4 bases and J by 5 bases, 5 bases remained unmatched. This chain's CDR3 is CASSSRQGANEQYF. CDR3 coding DNA: TGTGCCAGCAGTTCGAGACAGGGGGCGAACGAGCAGTACTTC.

The CDR3 bases are TGCGCCAGCAGCTTGGGCGGCGATAACTGGCAGTTCTTC. It specifies CASSLGGDNWQFF. The chain joins TRBV5-1 to TRBJ2-1; D not certain. The V end lost 0 bases, the J end lost 12 bases, and 13 bases lay between the germline ends. The CDR3 runs 13 residues. CDR1 SGHRS and CDR2 YFSETQ come from the germline V gene.

The chain joins TRBV11-2 to TRBJ2-4, with TRBD1 as a possible D gene (5 bases). This CDR3 comprises 16 residues. Trimming removed 4 bases from V and 0 bases from J, with 13 bases in between. Germline lookup yields CDR1 SGHAT and CDR2 FQNNGV. CDR3 residues: CASSSYRGSAKNIQYF. CDR3 nucleotide sequence: TGTGCCAGCAGCTCGTATAGGGGTTCAGCCAAAAACATTCAGTACTTC.

The chain couples TRBV7-9 to TRBJ1-1; the match to TRBD1 covers 9 bases. This CDR3 has 15 amino acids. The J segment lost 6 bases and the V segment lost 4 bases, leaving 9 bases of the junction unmatched. Germline CDR1 reads SEHNR; CDR2 reads FQNEAQ (reference sequence). CDR3 bases: TGTGCCAGCAGCTCCAACAGGGGGCGGAGGGCTGAAGCTTTCTTT. Protein product: CASSSNRGRRAEAFF.

The V call is TRBV5-1, the J call TRBJ2-3; D is perhaps TRBD2 (7 bases). CDR1 is SGHRS and CDR2 is YFSETQ in the germline V gene. V lost 3 bases, J lost 5 bases, and 22 bases lay in between. The CDR3 has 17 amino acids. CDR3 residues: CASSYPTVGGAGDTQYF. The CDR3, as DNA: TGCGCCAGCAGCTACCCCACGGTGGGGGGGGCGGGAGATACGCAGTATTTT.

The rearrangement joins TRBV7-9 to TRBJ2-2, with TRBD2 matching 12 bases. The germline V gene has CDR1 SEHNR and CDR2 FQNEAQ (reference sequence). The CDR3 sequence is 16 residues long. The trim removed 5 bases at V and 7 bases at J, leaving 8 bases unmatched. The CDR3 is CASSPRLAGVVGELFF. For the CDR3, the DNA is TGTGCCAGCAGCCCGAGACTAGCGGGAGTCGTCGGGGAGCTGTTTTTT.

The chain employs TRBV2 and TRBJ2-2; D may be TRBD2 (6 bases). The germline CDR1 and CDR2 sequences are SNHLY and FYNNEI. There are 14 residues in the CDR3. Trimming stripped 4 bases from V and 5 bases from J, with 11 bases between. The CDR3 reads CASSVLSGTGELFF. CDR3 DNA: TGTGCCAGCAGTGTTCTGAGCGGGACCGGGGAGCTGTTTTTT.

The chain joins TRBV19 to TRBJ2-1, with 7 bases aligning to TRBD2. The CDR3 is 13 amino acids. Germline V gene sequence: CDR1 LNHDA, CDR2 SQIVND (reference sequence). The V and J ends lost 7 bases and 6 bases, in that order; junction bases with no gene match: 6. The chain's CDR3 is CASTMGGINEQFF. CDR3 nucleotides: TGTGCCAGTACCATGGGGGGGATCAATGAGCAGTTCTTC.

V is TRBV28 and J is TRBJ1-2, with TRBD1 identical over 7 bases. V trimming: 2 bases; J trimming: 5 bases; junction bases outside the gene matches: 11. Germline CDR1 is MDHEN and CDR2 is SYDVKM. The CDR3 contains 16 residues. The CDR3 reads CASSLLQGDGLYGYTF. Written as DNA, the CDR3 is TGTGCCAGCAGTTTACTTCAGGGGGACGGGCTTTATGGCTACACCTTC.

This clone was seen only once. The chain carries TRBV5-1 and TRBJ1-5; D is possibly TRBD1 (6 bases). V lost 0 bases, J lost 4 bases, and 11 bases lay in between. In germline, CDR1 is SGHRS, CDR2 YFSETQ. The CDR3 runs to 15 residues. CDR3 amino acids: CASSLGGGRNQPQHF. The CDR3 region has the DNA TGCGCCAGCAGCTTGGGAGGGGGTAGGAATCAGCCCCAGCATTTT.

The gene calls are TRBV29-1 and TRBJ1-1; D not resolved. Germline V gives CDR1 SQVTM, CDR2 ANQGSEA. V lost 6 bases to trimming and J lost 3 bases, with 5 bases between them. This CDR3 contains 10 residues. The CDR3 DNA reads as TGCAGCGTCAGATACACTGAAGCTTTCTTT. This gives the protein CSVRYTEAFF. The complete variable domain, with remaining parts taken from reference TRBV29-1 and TRBJ1-1, reads SAVISQKPSRDICQRGTSLTIQCQVDSQVTMMFWYRQQPGQSLTLIATANQGSEATYESGFVIDKFPISRPNLTFSTLTVSNMSPEDSSIYLCSVRYTEAFFGQGTRLTVV.

The chain joins TRBV6-4 to TRBJ2-5, with 8 bases identical to TRBD1. This CDR3 is built from 16 residues. The V and J ends lost 6 bases and 1 base, in that order; junction bases with no gene match: 10. Germline CDR1 MRHNA, CDR2 SNTAGT. The CDR3 loop reads CASRANRQGTQETQYF. CDR3 coding DNA: TGTGCCAGCAGGGCAAATCGACAGGGGACCCAAGAGACCCAGTACTTC.

The chain employs TRBV21-1 and TRBJ2-3; TRBD1, as called in the table, went unchecked against the DNA. TRBV21-1 is a pseudogene locus. The CDR3 is 16 residues long. CDR3 loop: CASSFPTGGTADTQYF. DNA for the CDR3: TGTGCCAGCAGCTTCCCGACAGGGGGCACCGCGGATACGCAGTATTTT.

The chain recombines TRBV5-1 with TRBJ2-7; 14 bases fit TRBD2. Germline CDR1 is SGHRS and CDR2 is YFSETQ. The CDR3 consists of 20 residues. Trimming removed 1 base from V and 1 base from J; junction bases left unmatched: 13. CDR3 sequence: CASSLPGLGLAGGTSYEQYF. The CDR3 nucleotides are TGCGCCAGCAGCTTGCCGGGTCTCGGACTAGCGGGAGGTACTTCCTACGAGCAGTACTTC.

The chain couples TRBV5-6 to TRBJ2-4; 9 nucleotides agree with TRBD1. Germline V gene lookup returns CDR1 SGHDT and CDR2 YYEEEE. The CDR3 is made up of 14 amino acids. The V gene end was trimmed by 5 bases and the J gene end by 9 bases; junction bases not matched to a gene: 9. CDR3 sequence reads: CASRRTGARGIQYF. CDR3 in DNA: TGTGCCAGCAGGAGGACAGGGGCGAGGGGCATTCAGTACTTC. Filled out from reference TRBV5-6 and TRBJ2-4, the complete variable domain reads DAGVTQSPTHLIKTRGQQVTLRCSPKSGHDTVSWYQQALGQGPQFIFQYYEEEERQRGNFPDRFSGHQFPNYSSELNVNALLLGDSALYLCASRRTGARGIQYFGAGTRLSVL.

The chain recombines TRBV5-8 with TRBJ2-2; 15 bases line up with TRBD2. The CDR3 is 20 amino acids. The trim removed 0 bases at V and 2 bases at J, leaving 8 bases unmatched. Per germline, CDR1 SGHTS and CDR2 YDEGEE. CDR3 region: CASSLAFGLAGGTNTGELFF. As DNA, the CDR3 is TGTGCCAGCAGCTTGGCCTTTGGACTAGCGGGAGGGACTAACACCGGGGAGCTGTTTTTT.

The chain links TRBV10-1 to TRBJ2-3; 16 bases line up with TRBD2. V lost 6 bases, J lost 5 bases, and 11 bases stayed unmatched. CDR1 is WNHNN, CDR2 SYGVQD, per germline (reference sequence). The CDR3 contains 18 residues. The CDR3 spells CASSPPGTSGRAIDTQYF. Here the CDR3 DNA reads TGCGCCAGCAGCCCTCCCGGGACTAGCGGGAGGGCCATAGATACGCAGTATTTT.

The CDR3 DNA sequence: TGTGCCAGCAGCTTAAAGGAGGCTAGCGGGAAATCCTACGAGCAGTACTTC. Protein product: CASSLKEASGKSYEQYF. This chain uses TRBV11-1 with TRBJ2-7, with 9 bases identical to TRBD2. The CDR3 consists of 17 residues. Germline-derived CDR1 and CDR2 are SGHAT and FQDESV (reference sequence). Trimming cost V 2 bases and J 1 base; bases outside gene matches: 9.

V and J are TRBV29-1 and TRBJ2-1; 10 bases are shared with TRBD2. CDR3 length equals 12 residues. From germline, CDR1 is SQVTM and CDR2 ANQGSEA. V shed 7 bases, J shed 5 bases, and the junction held 2 bases outside the gene matches. The CDR3 sequence: CSGTSGNNEQFF. In DNA form, the CDR3 reads TGCAGCGGGACTAGCGGAAACAATGAGCAGTTCTTC.

CDR3 sequence reads: CASSLGLAGEYNEQFF. The CDR3 DNA reads as TGCGCCAGCAGCTTGGGGTTAGCGGGAGAATACAATGAGCAGTTCTTC. The chain has TRBV5-1 and TRBJ2-1, with TRBD2 matching 9 bases. Germline assignment: CDR1 SGHRS and CDR2 YFSETQ. The CDR3 length is 16 residues. The trim removed 0 bases at V and 4 bases at J, leaving 5 bases unmatched. Variable domain in full (rest from reference TRBV5-1 and TRBJ2-1): KAGVTQTPRYLIKTRGQQVTLSCSPISGHRSVSWYQQTPGQGLQFLFEYFSETQRNKGNFPGRFSGRQFSNSRSEMNVSTLELGDSALYLCASSLGLAGEYNEQFFGPGTRLTVL.

Relative to its sample, this clone is large (0.1 to 1%). The J gene is TRBJ2-7, the V gene TRBV28; 8 nucleotides line up with TRBD1. J was trimmed by 3 bases and V by 3 bases; bases with no gene match: 4. CDR1 and CDR2 from the germline V gene are MDHEN and SYDVKM. This CDR3 has 14 residues. The CDR3 DNA reads TGTGCCAGCAGTTTCTGGGACAGGTTCTACGAGCAGTACTTC. It codes for CASSFWDRFYEQYF.

This clone occurred once. The V call is TRBV4-1, the J call TRBJ2-7, with a weak D call TRBD1 (5 bases). Germline V gene data show CDR1 as MGHRA and CDR2 as YSYEKL. Trimming shortened V by 1 base and J by 4 bases, and 20 bases separated the two germline ends. The CDR3 loop spans 17 amino acids. The CDR3 sequence: CASSQVGADPPPYEQYF. CDR3 nucleotide sequence: TGCGCCAGCAGCCAAGTTGGGGCGGACCCGCCCCCGTACGAGCAGTACTTC.

V and J are TRBV19 and TRBJ2-2; 7 bases are shared with TRBD2. The germline gives CDR1 LNHDA, CDR2 SQIVND (reference sequence). V trimming: 3 bases; J trimming: 6 bases; junction bases outside the gene matches: 10. This CDR3 is built from 16 residues. CDR3 loop: CASSMVTPGGSGELFF. The CDR3, as DNA: TGTGCCAGTAGTATGGTGACCCCGGGGGGTTCCGGGGAGCTGTTTTTT.

The rearrangement joins TRBV5-1 to TRBJ2-7; D is perhaps TRBD2 (6 bases). The V gene's germline CDR1 is SGHRS and CDR2 YFSETQ. This CDR3 is built from 14 residues. The ends were cut back, 4 bases at V and 4 bases at J, with 15 bases in the middle. The CDR3 spells CASSSSGNTYEQYF. CDR3 nucleotides: TGCGCCAGCAGCAGTAGCGGAAATACTTACGAGCAGTACTTC.